These 18 T cell receptor beta chains share one sample of origin, sequenced in a study of human T cells and chemical hapten exposure. The sample's time point: patch test 1, 2 weeks after DPC sensitization. The sample's treatment: therapeutic diphenylcyclopropenone sensitization with weekly scalp DPC. MiXCR, applied by TCRdb to the RACE reads, yields one record per CDR3 protein. Among 300,000 to 450,000 distinct CDR3 sequences, roughly 4.8% were seen once, and the ten largest hold about 2.2%. This specimen was whole blood, taken in connection with sensitization to the hapten diphenylcyclopropenone (DPC). Source of these receptors: a woman between 45 and 60 years old with alopecia areata. Some clones in this sample may be carry-over from other donors' samples.

J is TRBJ2-1 and V is TRBV19, with D perhaps matching TRBD2 (6 bases). The V gene lost 3 bases and the J gene lost 4 bases, with 7 bases spanning the gap. CDR3 length equals 13 residues. Germline values: CDR1 LNHDA, CDR2 SQIVND (reference sequence). In DNA form, the CDR3 reads TGTGCCAGTAGTATGGGGGGTTACAATGAGCAGTTCTTC. Translating gives CASSMGGYNEQFF.

This clonotype was detected many times. This chain joins TRBV6-2 or TRBV6-3 and TRBJ2-5, with 9 bases fitting TRBD1. J lost 2 bases, V lost 4 bases, and 5 bases had no gene match. The CDR3 length is 15 residues. The germline gives CDR1 MNHEY, CDR2 SVGEGT. The CDR3: CASSSDRGWQETQYF. CDR3 in DNA: TGTGCCAGCAGTTCCGACAGGGGGTGGCAAGAGACCCAGTACTTC.

This clonotype showed up many times. V and J are TRBV9 and TRBJ2-1; 9 bases agree with TRBD1. From germline, CDR1 is SGDLS and CDR2 YYNGEE. The CDR3 has 16 amino acids. With 3 bases clipped from V and 9 bases from J, the junction kept 13 bases outside the gene matches. CDR3 amino acids: CASSGDHRGRMGEQFF. For the CDR3, the DNA is TGTGCCAGCAGCGGAGACCACAGGGGGCGGATGGGTGAGCAGTTCTTC.

This clonotype turned up a few times. The rearrangement uses TRBV15 and TRBJ2-1, with TRBD2 identical over 9 bases. Germline V gives CDR1 LNHNV, CDR2 YYDKDF (reference sequence). The trim removed 5 bases at V and 9 bases at J, leaving 5 bases unmatched. CDR3 length: 13 residues. The CDR3 region is CATSPGLASEQFF. CDR3 DNA sequence: TGTGCCACCAGCCCAGGACTAGCGAGTGAGCAGTTCTTC.

There are many counts of this clonotype. V gene TRBV6-6 combines with J gene TRBJ1-1; D is unclear. This CDR3 is built from 13 residues. V shed 5 bases and J shed 0 bases, with 7 bases lying between them. The V gene's germline CDR1 is MNHNY and CDR2 SVGAGI (reference sequence). CDR3 coding DNA: TGTGCCAGCAGTAATTTCATGAACACTGAAGCTTTCTTT. It yields the protein CASSNFMNTEAFF.

This clonotype was counted at least ten times. The genes are TRBV4-1 and TRBJ1-5; the D is unclear. CDR1 is MGHRA, CDR2 YSYEKL, per germline. V lost 1 base, J lost 0 bases, and 13 bases lay in between. The CDR3 runs to 17 residues. CDR3 protein: CASSQVPRIHSNQPQHF. Written as DNA, the CDR3 is TGCGCCAGCAGCCAAGTTCCCAGAATACATAGCAATCAGCCCCAGCATTTT.

This clonotype was recorded at least ten times. The chain links TRBV5-5 to TRBJ2-3; TRBD2 matches at 10 bases. The CDR3 consists of 17 residues. J gave up 0 bases and V 4 bases, and 8 bases lay outside the gene matches. CDR1 and CDR2 (germline): SGHKS, YYEKEE (reference sequence). CDR3 DNA sequence: TGTGCCAGCAGCCTGGGGACTAGCGCGCCTAGCACAGATACGCAGTATTTT. It codes for CASSLGTSAPSTDTQYF.

The sample holds a few counts of this clonotype. V is TRBV12-3 or TRBV12-4 and J is TRBJ1-5; 8 bases line up with TRBD1. CDR3 size: 16 residues. J gave up 3 bases and V 1 base, and 5 bases lay outside the gene matches. The CDR3 sequence: CASSLGDRGFNQPQHF. The CDR3 DNA follows: TGTGCCAGCAGTTTAGGAGACAGGGGCTTCAATCAGCCCCAGCATTTT.

This clonotype has ten or more counts. The chain links TRBV20-1 to TRBJ1-1, with 8 bases that match TRBD1. The V segment lost 4 bases and the J segment 0 bases; nucleotides outside the gene matches: 10. In germline, CDR1 is DFQATT, CDR2 SNEGSKA (reference sequence). The CDR3 extends over 16 amino acids. The CDR3 sequence is CSATPGGTGLNTEAFF. The CDR3 DNA is TGCAGTGCTACACCCGGAGGGACAGGCCTGAACACTGAAGCTTTCTTT.

This clonotype was seen repeatedly, ten times or more. This chain links TRBV20-1 with TRBJ2-2; a possible D gene is TRBD1 (5 bases). Looked up from germline, CDR1 is DFQATT and CDR2 is SNEGSKA (reference sequence). V was cut by 3 bases and J by 6 bases, with 14 bases left in between. The CDR3 has 14 residues. CDR3 bases: TGCAGTGCTAGGGGCAGGGTGAAGGCCGGGGAGCTGTTTTTT. As protein: CSARGRVKAGELFF.

This clonotype was picked up many times. The chain joins TRBV5-1 to TRBJ1-6; no clear D. V was cut by 6 bases and J by 8 bases, with 15 bases left in between. The germline CDR1 and CDR2 sequences are SGHRS and YFSETQ. The CDR3 contains 14 residues. CDR3 region: CASTVGLRDSPLHF. CDR3 nucleotides: TGCGCCAGCACCGTCGGGTTGAGGGATTCACCCCTCCACTTT.

This clonotype was found many times. The chain has TRBV12-3 or TRBV12-4 and TRBJ1-1; TRBD1 is a possible D gene (6 bases). This CDR3 has 12 amino acids. V lost 6 bases and J lost 4, with 9 bases in between. CDR3 bases: TGTGCCAGCAGACAGGGAGGCACTGAAGCTTTCTTT. Translating it yields CASRQGGTEAFF.

This clonotype was counted many times. The chain combines TRBV7-2 with TRBJ1-5; D might be TRBD1 (6 bases). Looked up from germline, CDR1 is SGHTA and CDR2 is FQGNSA. Trimming shortened V by 4 bases and J by 4 bases, and 11 bases separated the two germline ends. CDR3 length: 14 residues. This chain's CDR3 is CASSSGGLNQPQHF. The CDR3 bases are TGTGCCAGCAGCTCCGGGGGGCTGAATCAGCCCCAGCATTTT.

This clonotype has more than one count but fewer than ten. The chain carries TRBV30 and TRBJ1-3, with D hard to call. Trimming cost V 4 bases and J 9 bases, with 25 bases left between them. The CDR3 extends over 16 amino acids. Germline CDR1 GTSNPN, CDR2 SVGIG (reference sequence). The CDR3 sequence: CAWTPNGRERRSTIYF. CDR3 nucleotides: TGTGCCTGGACCCCCAACGGGAGGGAAAGGAGGAGCACCATATATTTT. The full variable domain, rest sourced from reference TRBV30 and TRBJ1-3, is SQTIHQWPATLVQPVGSPLSLECTVEGTSNPNLYWYRQAAGRGLQLLFYSVGIGQISSEVPQNLSASRPQDRQFILSSKKLLLSDSGFYLCAWTPNGRERRSTIYFGEGSWLTVV.

This rearrangement joins TRBV5-6 to TRBJ2-7; perhaps D is TRBD1 or TRBD2 (5 bases each). The CDR3 spans 13 residues. The germline gives CDR1 SGHDT, CDR2 YYEEEE. Trimming removed 4 bases at V and 3 bases at J, with 11 bases between. The CDR3: CASSDGTLYEQYF. CDR3 coding DNA: TGTGCCAGCAGCGACGGGACCCTCTACGAGCAGTACTTC. Full variable domain (remainder filled in from reference TRBV5-6 and TRBJ2-7): DAGVTQSPTHLIKTRGQQVTLRCSPKSGHDTVSWYQQALGQGPQFIFQYYEEEERQRGNFPDRFSGHQFPNYSSELNVNALLLGDSALYLCASSDGTLYEQYFGPGTRLTVT.

At least ten counts were recorded for this clonotype. The rearrangement joins TRBV28 to TRBJ2-4; no firm D call. V dropped 5 bases and J dropped 9 bases, with 14 bases sitting between them. CDR1 is MDHEN, CDR2 SYDVKM, per germline. This CDR3 contains 13 residues. CDR3 region: CASSQLISGIQYF. The CDR3 DNA reads as TGTGCCAGCAGTCAACTAATATCCGGCATTCAGTACTTC.

V is TRBV18 and J is TRBJ2-1, with unresolved D. V was cut by 0 bases and J by 0 bases, with 6 bases left in between. Germline V CDR1 and CDR2: KGHSH, LQKENI. The CDR3 totals 15 residues. The CDR3 sequence: CASSPPMSSYNEQFF. CDR3 nucleotide sequence: TGTGCCAGCTCACCACCCATGAGCTCCTACAATGAGCAGTTCTTC. The full variable domain, completed using reference TRBV18 and TRBJ2-1, is NAGVMQNPRHLVRRRGQEARLRCSPMKGHSHVYWYRQLPEEGLKFMVYLQKENIIDESGMPKERFSAEFPKEGPSILRIQQVVRGDSAAYFCASSPPMSSYNEQFFGPGTRLTVL.

This clonotype was counted ten times or more. The genes are TRBV7-2 and TRBJ2-3, with 7 positions matching TRBD2. Losses at the gene ends were 3 bases for V and 8 bases for J; bases not matched to a gene: 8. Germline CDR1 SGHTA, CDR2 FQGNSA. The CDR3 has 14 amino acids. CDR3 loop: CASSLSRGDGTQYF. CDR3 sequence (DNA): TGTGCCAGCAGCTTGAGTCGGGGGGATGGTACGCAGTATTTT.